The 3 T cell receptor beta chains listed next were all sequenced from one sample in a study of early T cells in non-severe SARS-CoV-2 infection. TCRdb analysed the 5' RACE reads with MiXCR anew, one entry per CDR3 protein. This sample has tens of thousands of distinct CDR3 sequences, with about 9.3% found just once. Material for sequencing was whole blood. These receptors were obtained from an adult who was a healthcare worker with PCR-confirmed SARS-CoV-2 infection or an uninfected control (not recorded which).

This clonotype has ten or more counts. This chain joins TRBV10-3 and TRBJ2-1; D uncertain. Looked up from germline, CDR1 is ENHRY and CDR2 is SYGVKD. The CDR3 length is 12 residues. Trimming cost V 4 bases and J 6 bases, with 7 bases left between them. The CDR3: CAISGPGNEQFF. The CDR3 DNA reads TGTGCCATCAGTGGCCCGGGCAATGAGCAGTTCTTC.

This clonotype was seen at least ten times. The chain combines TRBV5-1 with TRBJ2-3; D is undetermined. This CDR3 is built from 14 residues. From germline, CDR1 is SGHRS and CDR2 YFSETQ. V was trimmed by 4 bases and J by 2 bases, leaving 11 bases between them. CDR3 in amino acids: CASSADLNTDTQYF. CDR3 coding DNA: TGCGCCAGCAGCGCCGACCTGAACACAGATACGCAGTATTTT.

The genes are TRBV6-2 or TRBV6-3 and TRBJ2-7; 8 nucleotides agree with TRBD1. V was pared by 11 bases and J by 5 bases, with 8 bases of the junction left unmatched. The CDR3 extends over 12 amino acids. Germline CDR1 and CDR2: MNHEY and SVGEGT. The chain's CDR3 is CASWTGSNEQYF. In DNA, the CDR3 is TGTGCCTCGTGGACAGGGTCCAACGAGCAGTACTTC.